A single sample is the source of the 15 T cell receptor beta chains below, sequenced in a study of blood T cells in healthy people across ages (dated by TCRdb to about 2015). Library preparation was by 5' RACE. TCRdb lists the instrument as Illumina HiSeq 2500. The second PCR ran for about 6 to 12 cycles and used a J-beta primer mix along with a sample-barcoded 5' primer. The public reads were reprocessed in TCRdb via fastp at Q25 and MiXCR, keeping in-frame beta chains. CDR3 protein duplicates are merged, each entry listing the most common genes and DNA. This sample has some 1.5 million distinct CDR3 sequences in its table, and roughly 27% of those were observed once. The ten most abundant clones make up roughly 8% of the sample. The sample taken for sequencing was blood. These receptors all come from a woman under 40 in good health.

There are many counts of this clonotype. The chain recombines TRBV10-3 with TRBJ2-1; 7 bases fit TRBD2. The germline V gene has CDR1 ENHRY and CDR2 SYGVKD. The CDR3 loop spans 14 amino acids. With 5 bases clipped from V and 0 bases from J, the junction kept 1 base outside the gene matches. In DNA, the CDR3 is TGTGCCATCAGTCGGGGGGTCTCCTACAATGAGCAGTTCTTC. It is translated as CAISRGVSYNEQFF.

This clonotype has at least ten counts. This rearrangement joins TRBV29-1 to TRBJ2-1; D gene ambiguous. The germline V gene encodes CDR1 SQVTM and CDR2 ANQGSEA. Trimming stripped 1 base from V and 0 bases from J, with 10 bases between. The CDR3 runs 15 residues. CDR3 in amino acids: CSVEGLRPSYNEQFF. In DNA, the CDR3 is TGCAGCGTTGAAGGTCTCCGGCCCTCCTACAATGAGCAGTTCTTC.

The chain links TRBV6-1 to TRBJ1-2; 8 bases align to TRBD1. The J segment lost 4 bases and the V segment lost 8 bases, leaving 12 bases of the junction unmatched. This CDR3 has 15 amino acids. From germline, CDR1 is MNHNS and CDR2 SASEGT. The DNA for the CDR3 is TGTGCCAGCGGAGAAAGGGACAGGAAATGCTATGGCTACACCTTC. Its translation: CASGERDRKCYGYTF.

This clonotype was seen a handful of times. J is TRBJ2-5 and V is TRBV7-9; tentatively, D is TRBD2 (5 bases). Germline V gene lookup returns CDR1 SEHNR and CDR2 FQNEAQ (reference sequence). This CDR3 has 12 residues. V dropped 5 bases and J dropped 11 bases, with 15 bases sitting between them. The chain's CDR3 is CASSTSTGEQYF. The CDR3 DNA is TGTGCCAGCAGCACCTCTACCGGGGAGCAGTACTTC. The entire variable domain, with the rest obtained from reference TRBV7-9 and TRBJ2-5, is as follows: DTGVSQNPRHKITKRGQNVTFRCDPISEHNRLYWYRQTLGQGPEFLTYFQNEAQLEKSRLLSDRFSAERPKGSFSTLEIQRTEQGDSAMYLCASSTSTGEQYFGPGTRLLVL.

The sample holds a few counts of this clonotype. This chain uses TRBV20-1 with TRBJ2-3; D unclear. Germline loops: CDR1 DFQATT, CDR2 SNEGSKA (reference sequence). The CDR3 totals 14 residues. The V end was cut by 0 bases, the J end by 0 bases, with 7 bases between. Here the CDR3 reads CSARDGRSTDTQYF. CDR3 bases: TGCAGTGCTAGAGACGGCAGGAGCACAGATACGCAGTATTTT.

In its sample, this clonotype was seen many times. The chain recombines TRBV5-6 with TRBJ2-1, with D uncertain. Germline-derived CDR1 and CDR2 are SGHDT and YYEEEE. The CDR3 is 13 amino acids. The V end was cut by 1 base, the J end by 5 bases, with 7 bases between. The CDR3 DNA reads as TGTGCCAGCAGCTTGCTGAGGAACAATGAGCAGTTCTTC. Its protein product is CASSLLRNNEQFF.

V is TRBV28 and J is TRBJ1-2; D unclear. Germline V gene data show CDR1 as MDHEN and CDR2 as SYDVKM. The ends were cut back, 10 bases at V and 6 bases at J, with 18 bases in the middle. CDR3 length: 13 residues. The CDR3, as DNA: TGTGCCACCAAACCCCGACGGCATAATGGCTACACCTTC. Encoded protein: CATKPRRHNGYTF.

Only a few counts were recorded for this clonotype. The chain recombines TRBV12-3 or TRBV12-4 with TRBJ2-5; D remains ambiguous. V lost 0 bases to trimming and J lost 4 bases, with 6 bases between them. The CDR3 covers 13 residues. The CDR3 region is CASSLAKGETQYF. CDR3 sequence (DNA): TGTGCCAGCAGTTTAGCGAAGGGAGAGACCCAGTACTTC.

The gene calls are TRBV4-2 and TRBJ2-2, with a weak D call TRBD1 (5 bases). Trimming took off 2 bases at V and 5 bases at J, with 15 bases between the two ends. CDR1 and CDR2 (germline): LGHNA, YNFKEQ. There are 16 residues in the CDR3. CDR3 nucleotide sequence: TGTGCCAGCAGCCAAAACGCCGGGCAGGGAACCGGGGAGCTGTTTTTT. This translates into CASSQNAGQGTGELFF.

V usage is TRBV5-1 and J usage is TRBJ1-1; no clear D gene. This CDR3 has 13 residues. CDR1 and CDR2 from the germline V gene are SGHRS and YFSETQ. Deletions cut 4 bases from V and 6 bases from J, with 13 bases between. The CDR3 DNA is TGCGCCAGCAGCGCTACAGATACCTCTGAAGCTTTCTTT. Translation: CASSATDTSEAFF.

This clonotype showed up just a few times. The chain recombines TRBV14 with TRBJ2-7; TRBD1 aligns across 9 bases. Germline V gene lookup returns CDR1 SGHDN and CDR2 FVKESK. The CDR3 has 15 residues. J was trimmed by 3 bases and V by 1 base; bases with no gene match: 4. CDR3 sequence reads: CASSQGGTGFYEQYF. The CDR3 nucleotides are TGTGCCAGCAGCCAAGGTGGGACAGGGTTCTACGAGCAGTACTTC.

Comment on this clonotype: An end of the junction differs from the germline gene, which may be a read error. The J gene is TRBJ2-2, the V gene TRBV3-1, with TRBD2 matching 9 bases. Per germline, CDR1 LGHDT and CDR2 YNNKEL (reference sequence). The CDR3 covers 15 residues. CDR3 coding DNA: TGTGCCAGCAGCCTAGCGGGAGCGAACACCGGGGAGCGGTTTTTT. Its translation: CASSLAGANTGERFF.

Points on this clonotype: Germline is not matched at one junction end, which may reflect a read error. V usage is TRBV14 and J usage is TRBJ2-7, with 9 bases lining up with TRBD2. CDR3 size: 16 residues. Germline V gene data show CDR1 as SGHDN and CDR2 as FVKESK. CDR3 DNA sequence: TGTACCAGCAGCCAAGATAACGGACCTAGCGGGGTTCAGCAGTACTTC. Translation gives CTSSQDNGPSGVQQYF.

The chain recombines TRBV2 with TRBJ2-3; weak D call: TRBD1 (5 bases). Trimming shortened V by 6 bases and J by 0 bases, and 13 bases separated the two germline ends. The CDR3 extends over 15 amino acids. Germline loops: CDR1 SNHLY, CDR2 FYNNEI. This CDR3 reads CASRKTDSSTDTQYF. The CDR3 bases are TGTGCCAGCAGGAAGACAGACTCTAGCACAGATACGCAGTATTTT.

This clonotype was counted a few times. V usage is TRBV2 and J usage is TRBJ2-3; TRBD2 matches at 8 bases. Per germline, CDR1 SNHLY and CDR2 FYNNEI. V lost 5 bases, J lost 0 bases, and 10 bases stayed unmatched. This CDR3 comprises 17 residues. The CDR3 spells CASSSHFSGVSTDTQYF. CDR3 nucleotide sequence: TGTGCCAGCAGTTCCCACTTTAGCGGGGTCAGCACAGATACGCAGTATTTT.